The 26 T cell receptor beta chains below all came from one sample that was sequenced in a study of early T cells in non-severe SARS-CoV-2 infection. From the 5' RACE reads, TCRdb called clonotypes with MiXCR, one entry per CDR3 protein. The table has 30,000 or so distinct CDR3 sequences, about 6% seen once. Material for sequencing was whole blood. The source of these receptors is an adult who was a healthcare worker with PCR-confirmed SARS-CoV-2 infection or an uninfected control (not recorded which).

This clonotype was counted at least ten times. The CDR3 spells CASSLARGRDQPQHF. The CDR3 DNA sequence: TGTGCCAGCAGCTTAGCCAGGGGGCGGGATCAGCCCCAGCATTTT. The chain carries TRBV11-2 and TRBJ1-5; 8 nucleotides agree with TRBD1. The ends lost 1 base at V and 5 bases at J; junction bases unmatched: 4. The germline gives CDR1 SGHAT, CDR2 FQNNGV. The length of the CDR3 is 15 residues.

This clonotype was seen a handful of times. J is TRBJ2-5 and V is TRBV19; D is tentatively TRBD1 or TRBD2 (5 bases each). Looked up from germline, CDR1 is LNHDA and CDR2 is SQIVND (reference sequence). V gave up 10 bases and J gave up 5 bases, with 11 bases separating them. This CDR3 has 11 residues. CDR3 nucleotide sequence: TGTGCCACGGGACGTTGGGAGACCCAGTACTTC. Residues: CATGRWETQYF.

This clonotype was recorded many times. The J gene is TRBJ1-4, the V gene TRBV7-8; TRBD1 matches 8 bases. The germline V gene encodes CDR1 SGHVS and CDR2 FQNEAQ. V dropped 5 bases and J dropped 4; count of bases not matched to a gene: 6. The CDR3 contains 15 residues. In DNA form, the CDR3 reads TGTGCCAGCAGCGGACCGACAGGGGTTAATGAAAAACTGTTTTTT. Its translation is CASSGPTGVNEKLFF.

This clonotype was seen at least ten times. This chain uses TRBV20-1 with TRBJ1-2, with 8 bases identical to TRBD1. CDR3 length: 13 residues. In germline, CDR1 is DFQATT, CDR2 SNEGSKA (reference sequence). J lost 8 bases, V lost 3 bases, and 8 bases had no gene match. The CDR3, as DNA: TGCAGTGCTAGCCATCAGGGGGCGCGCGGCTACACCTTC. This gives the protein CSASHQGARGYTF.

This clonotype was counted many times. This sequence joins TRBV6-2 or TRBV6-3 and TRBJ2-5, with 7 bases fitting TRBD1. The CDR3 is 13 residues long. Germline CDR1 MNHEY, CDR2 SVGEGT. The junction had 5 bases not matched to a gene; V was cut back by 6 bases and J by 4 bases. Here the CDR3 reads CASRRQGGETQYF. Here the CDR3 DNA reads TGTGCCAGCAGAAGACAGGGTGGAGAGACCCAGTACTTC.

The chain combines TRBV20-1 with TRBJ2-1, with 9 bases fitting TRBD1. Germline loops: CDR1 DFQATT, CDR2 SNEGSKA (reference sequence). The CDR3 contains 16 residues. J was trimmed by 8 bases and V by 3 bases; bases with no gene match: 14. The CDR3 DNA reads TGCAGTGCTAGGCACCCGGGACAGGGCTTTTGGGATGAGCAGTTCTTC. Protein: CSARHPGQGFWDEQFF.

This clonotype was counted a few times. The rearrangement uses TRBV5-1 and TRBJ2-1; tentatively, D is TRBD2 (6 bases). This CDR3 has 18 amino acids. V shed 4 bases and J shed 2 bases, with 22 bases lying between them. Germline CDR1 SGHRS, CDR2 YFSETQ. CDR3 coding DNA: TGCGCCAGCAGCCGAGCTGGCCCCGGGACTTCGACCTACAATGAGCAGTTCTTC. The encoded protein is CASSRAGPGTSTYNEQFF.

This clonotype was seen at least ten times. The chain has TRBV11-3 and TRBJ1-1, with TRBD1 matching over 7 bases. Per germline, CDR1 SGHNT and CDR2 YENEEA. This CDR3 region has 14 residues. The ends lost 3 bases at V and 1 base at J; junction bases unmatched: 2. CDR3 loop: CASSLGQWNTEAFF. DNA of the CDR3: TGTGCCAGCAGCTTGGGACAGTGGAACACTGAAGCTTTCTTT. Combining the CDR3 with reference TRBV11-3 and TRBJ1-1 gives the whole variable domain EAGVVQSPRYKIIEKKQPVAFWCNPISGHNTLYWYLQNLGQGPELLIRYENEEAVDDSQLPKDRFSAERLKGVDSTLKIQPAELGDSAVYLCASSLGQWNTEAFFGQGTRLTVV.

This clonotype appeared many times. The chain has TRBV6-2 or TRBV6-3 and TRBJ2-1, with D uncertain. Trimming stripped 0 bases from V and 8 bases from J, with 8 bases between. The CDR3 is made up of 13 amino acids. The germline V gene encodes CDR1 MNHEY and CDR2 SVGEGT. The CDR3 bases are TGTGCCAGCAGTTACTCGAGGCTGGATGAGCAGTTCTTC. It encodes CASSYSRLDEQFF.

The sample holds many counts of this clonotype. The rearrangement links TRBV27 to TRBJ1-1, with unresolved D. The V and J ends lost 1 base and 3 bases respectively, with 6 bases between them. The CDR3 has 13 amino acids. CDR1 is MNHEY, CDR2 SMNVEV, per germline (reference sequence). The CDR3 protein is CASSLYADTEAFF. CDR3 DNA sequence: TGTGCCAGCAGTTTATACGCAGACACTGAAGCTTTCTTT.

This clonotype was seen many times. The rearrangement joins TRBV5-4 to TRBJ2-2; unclear D gene. V lost 0 bases, J lost 5 bases, and 5 bases lay in between. Looked up from germline, CDR1 is SGHNT and CDR2 is YYREEE (reference sequence). This CDR3 has 13 residues. The CDR3 spells CASSLVSTGELFF. The DNA for the CDR3 is TGTGCCAGCAGCTTGGTATCTACCGGGGAGCTGTTTTTT.

This clonotype was observed a few times. J is TRBJ2-1 and V is TRBV5-1, with 7 bases identical to TRBD1. V gave up 3 bases and J gave up 7 bases; unmatched junction bases: 13. Per germline, CDR1 SGHRS and CDR2 YFSETQ. The CDR3 runs 16 residues. CDR3 in amino acids: CASSWEPRQGMNEQFF. The CDR3 coding sequence is TGCGCCAGCAGCTGGGAACCTCGACAGGGAATGAATGAGCAGTTCTTC.

This clonotype was picked up many times. The genes are TRBV10-1 and TRBJ1-1; TRBD1 matches at 7 bases. The CDR3 runs 14 residues. With 2 bases clipped from V and 0 bases from J, the junction kept 0 bases outside the gene matches. Germline V gene sequence: CDR1 WNHNN, CDR2 SYGVQD (reference sequence). The CDR3 loop reads CASSEQGVNTEAFF. CDR3 DNA: TGCGCCAGCAGTGAGCAGGGGGTGAACACTGAAGCTTTCTTT.

This clonotype was counted ten times or more. The V and J genes are TRBV11-2 and TRBJ2-1; unclear D gene. CDR1 is SGHAT and CDR2 is FQNNGV in the germline V gene. V was cut by 3 bases and J by 8 bases, with 8 bases left in between. The CDR3 runs to 12 residues. The CDR3 nucleotides are TGTGCCAGCAGCTTCCCCCTGGATGAGCAGTTCTTC. Translated: CASSFPLDEQFF.

The table lists this clonotype with many counts. Compared with germline, one end of the junction differs, possibly owing to a read error. The V gene is TRBV19, the J gene TRBJ2-1; TRBD1 might be the D (5 bases). Germline V gene data show CDR1 as LNHDA and CDR2 as SQIVND (reference sequence). The CDR3 totals 16 residues. CDR3 nucleotide sequence: TGTGCCAGTAGTTTAGATCGGCAGGGCGCCTACAATGAGCAGTTCTTC. Its translation is CASSLDRQGAYNEQFF.

The chain is built from TRBV5-1 and TRBJ1-1; TRBD1 is a possible D gene (6 bases). V was trimmed by 4 bases and J by 2 bases, leaving 9 bases between them. The CDR3 covers 13 residues. Per germline, CDR1 SGHRS and CDR2 YFSETQ. CDR3 protein: CASSQGPNTEAFF. CDR3 bases: TGCGCCAGCAGCCAGGGGCCAAACACTGAAGCTTTCTTT.

This clonotype was found a few times. CDR3 DNA: TGTGCCAGCAGTCCCCCAGGGGCCCTGAACACCGGGGAGCTGTTTTTT. Amino acids: CASSPPGALNTGELFF. The gene calls are TRBV12-3 or TRBV12-4 and TRBJ2-2; maybe TRBD1 (6 bases). The CDR3 is made up of 16 amino acids. V was trimmed by 5 bases and J by 1 base, leaving 14 bases between them.

This clonotype has at least ten counts. The rearrangement uses TRBV5-1 and TRBJ2-3; no clear D gene. This CDR3 contains 13 residues. Per the germline V gene, CDR1 is SGHRS and CDR2 is YFSETQ. V was clipped by 2 bases and J by 6 bases, with 10 bases between them. The CDR3 reads CASSFVALDTQYF. The CDR3 nucleotides are TGCGCCAGCAGCTTCGTCGCCCTGGATACGCAGTATTTT.

There are many counts of this clonotype. V and J are TRBV6-6 and TRBJ1-4; D possibly corresponds to TRBD1 (5 bases). The germline CDR1 and CDR2 sequences are MNHNY and SVGAGI (reference sequence). CDR3 length: 14 amino acids. Trimming cost V 7 bases and J 7 bases, with 16 bases left between them. CDR3 in DNA: TGTGCCAGCATTCGGGACGAATTAGGTGAAAAACTGTTTTTT. It yields the protein CASIRDELGEKLFF.

This clonotype was recorded a few times. The chain uses TRBV12-3 or TRBV12-4 and TRBJ2-2; D may match TRBD1 or TRBD2 (6 bases each). The ends were cut back, 6 bases at V and 2 bases at J, with 16 bases in the middle. The CDR3 loop spans 16 amino acids. CDR3 residues: CASSPGRGRNTGELFF. The CDR3 DNA reads TGTGCCAGCAGCCCAGGTCGGGGGCGCAACACCGGGGAGCTGTTTTTT.

This clonotype occurred many times. J is TRBJ2-3 and V is TRBV5-1; D is unclear. This CDR3 comprises 15 residues. Germline V gene lookup returns CDR1 SGHRS and CDR2 YFSETQ. The germline V and J ends were trimmed by 4 bases and 4 bases, with 16 bases remaining between them. CDR3 region: CASSPPTLSADTQYF. CDR3 sequence (DNA): TGCGCCAGCAGCCCGCCGACCCTGTCCGCAGATACGCAGTATTTT.

This clonotype has ten or more counts. The gene calls are TRBV2 and TRBJ2-5, with D tentatively TRBD2 (5 bases). CDR1 is SNHLY, CDR2 FYNNEI, per germline. V dropped 6 bases and J dropped 1 base, with 9 bases sitting between them. The CDR3 extends over 13 amino acids. As DNA, the CDR3 is TGTGCCAGCAGCCAGGACTTCCAAGAGACCCAGTACTTC. Protein sequence: CASSQDFQETQYF.

A few counts support this clonotype. The chain joins TRBV7-9 to TRBJ1-1; D gene ambiguous. Germline CDR1 reads SEHNR; CDR2 reads FQNEAQ (reference sequence). This CDR3 region has 17 residues. V lost 1 base, J lost 1 base, and 16 bases lay in between. CDR3 sequence: CASSLGAWWRENTEAFF. DNA for the CDR3: TGTGCCAGCAGCTTAGGAGCCTGGTGGCGAGAGAACACTGAAGCTTTCTTT. The full variable domain, its missing parts supplied by reference TRBV7-9 and TRBJ1-1, is DTGVSQNPRHKITKRGQNVTFRCDPISEHNRLYWYRQTLGQGPEFLTYFQNEAQLEKSRLLSDRFSAERPKGSFSTLEIQRTEQGDSAMYLCASSLGAWWRENTEAFFGQGTRLTVV.

This clonotype has ten or more counts. V is TRBV12-3 or TRBV12-4 and J is TRBJ2-7, with 8 bases lining up with TRBD1. The CDR3 is made up of 14 amino acids. V lost 5 bases to trimming and J lost 6 bases; unmatched junction nucleotides: 9. The CDR3 nucleotides are TGTGCCAGCAGTGCAGGGGACAGGAGAGGCGAGCAGTACTTC. Amino acids: CASSAGDRRGEQYF.

This clonotype was detected many times. The chain couples TRBV18 to TRBJ2-5; a possible D gene is TRBD1 (6 bases). The V gene's germline CDR1 is KGHSH and CDR2 LQKENI. The CDR3 has 16 amino acids. V lost 1 base and J 0 bases, leaving 12 bases between the germline ends. CDR3: CASSPREGEHQETQYF. The CDR3 coding sequence is TGTGCCAGCTCACCACGAGAGGGGGAACACCAAGAGACCCAGTACTTC.

This clonotype showed up many times. The V gene is TRBV4-1, the J gene TRBJ2-7; 9 nucleotides agree with TRBD2. The CDR3 is 15 amino acids. The V segment lost 5 bases and the J segment 4 bases; nucleotides outside the gene matches: 9. Germline values: CDR1 MGHRA, CDR2 YSYEKL. The CDR3 loop reads CASSGDVGLAYEQYF. CDR3 nucleotide sequence: TGCGCCAGCAGCGGAGACGTGGGACTAGCATACGAGCAGTACTTC.